Following are 14 T cell receptor beta chains from one sample sequenced in a study of PD-L1 blockade in urothelial cancer (dated 2017 in TCRdb). The library came from the immunoSEQ multiplex PCR assay. Held by TCRdb, this immuneACCESS table contains in-frame sequences only and omits some clones. Under half of the omission traces to an unresolved V gene where checked; the cause of the rest is unknown. The sample table contains about 30,000 clones; only one count was recorded for over 80% of them. More than 3% of the sample comes from the top ten. The material sequenced was PBMCs, taken around atezolizumab (anti-PD-L1) treatment. Source of these receptors: a man aged 45 to 65 with urothelial cancer.

The chain is built from TRBV19 and TRBJ2-1; TRBD1 matches 7 bases. The germline V gene encodes CDR1 LNHDA and CDR2 SQIVND (reference sequence). CDR3 length equals 15 residues. V lost 8 bases, J lost 5 bases, and 12 bases stayed unmatched. The CDR3 DNA sequence: TGTGCCAGTTCTACAACGACAGGGACCAACAATGAGCAGTTCTTC. Translated: CASSTTTGTNNEQFF.

The genes are TRBV10-1 and TRBJ2-5; possible D gene TRBD1, 5 bases. Trimming stripped 2 bases from V and 5 bases from J, with 9 bases between. The CDR3 spans 13 residues. Germline-derived CDR1 and CDR2 are WNHNN and SYGVQD (reference sequence). The CDR3 sequence is CASSEAGRETQYF. The CDR3 coding sequence is TGCGCCAGCAGTGAGGCAGGGCGGGAGACCCAGTACTTC.

The chain employs TRBV5-1 and TRBJ2-1; no firm D call. The CDR3 is made up of 15 amino acids. Trimming took off 0 bases at V and 4 bases at J, with 11 bases between the two ends. Germline V gives CDR1 SGHRS, CDR2 YFSETQ. The CDR3 sequence: CASSLGAELYNEQFF. CDR3 coding DNA: TGCGCCAGCAGCTTGGGTGCGGAGCTATACAATGAGCAGTTCTTC.

This rearrangement joins TRBV6-5 to TRBJ1-2; D gene uncertain. V was pared by 3 bases and J by 0 bases, with 11 bases between. The CDR3 contains 15 residues. Germline CDR1 reads MNHEY; CDR2 reads SVGAGI. CDR3 coding DNA: TGTGCCAGCAGTTATATCCCTTCAGCTAACTATGGCTACACCTTC. Translated, it gives CASSYIPSANYGYTF.

This clone was observed once. V and J are TRBV14 and TRBJ2-1; D uncertain. Germline values: CDR1 SGHDN, CDR2 FVKESK. Deletions cut 0 bases from V and 6 bases from J, with 12 bases between. The CDR3 sequence is 15 residues long. In DNA form, the CDR3 reads TGTGCCAGCAGCCAAGAGCTGATTTCAGTCAATGAGCAGTTCTTC. Translation: CASSQELISVNEQFF.

The V call is TRBV9, the J call TRBJ1-3; D not certain. V was trimmed by 0 bases and J by 0 bases, leaving 13 bases between them. CDR3 length: 17 amino acids. Germline values: CDR1 SGDLS, CDR2 YYNGEE. CDR3 bases: TGTGCCAGCAGCGTAGTAGGCCGGGGTCTCTCTGGAAACACCATATATTTT. It translates to CASSVVGRGLSGNTIYF.

The chain uses TRBV15 and TRBJ2-4; possible D gene TRBD2, 6 bases. Germline lookup yields CDR1 LNHNV and CDR2 YYDKDF (reference sequence). Trimming stripped 4 bases from V and 8 bases from J, with 15 bases between. This CDR3 contains 14 residues. The CDR3 nucleotides are TGTGCCACCAGCATCCTGGGAGGTCGCGACATTCAGTACTTC. Residues: CATSILGGRDIQYF.

The table lists this clone with a count of one. CDR3 amino acids: CAVARGVKNIQYF. CDR3 DNA sequence: TGTGCCGTTGCCAGGGGTGTCAAAAACATTCAGTACTTC. The chain links TRBV27 to TRBJ2-4; TRBD1 might be the D (6 bases). This CDR3 contains 13 residues. Germline lookup yields CDR1 MNHEY and CDR2 SMNVEV (reference sequence). The ends were cut back, 11 bases at V and 3 bases at J, with 14 bases in the middle.

The J gene is TRBJ2-7, the V gene TRBV28, with TRBD1 matching 11 bases. Germline assignment: CDR1 MDHEN and CDR2 SYDVKM. This CDR3 is built from 14 residues. Trimming took 5 bases from V and 4 from J; bases not matched to a gene: 4. The CDR3 loop reads CASSAGTGGYEQYF. CDR3 nucleotide sequence: TGTGCCAGCAGTGCCGGGACAGGGGGTTACGAGCAGTACTTC.

This clone is a singleton in its sample. The J gene is TRBJ1-2, the V gene TRBV29-1; 9 nucleotides line up with TRBD1. Germline V gene lookup returns CDR1 SQVTM and CDR2 ANQGSEA. Losses at the gene ends were 1 base for V and 4 bases for J; bases not matched to a gene: 7. This CDR3 spans 15 amino acids. The CDR3: CSVEGGTGSPYGYTF. CDR3 DNA sequence: TGCAGCGTTGAAGGGGGGACAGGGAGCCCCTATGGCTACACCTTC.

The V call is TRBV9, the J call TRBJ1-2, with 10 bases fitting TRBD1. Germline V gene sequence: CDR1 SGDLS, CDR2 YYNGEE. The CDR3 extends over 15 amino acids. J was trimmed by 7 bases and V by 3 bases; bases with no gene match: 9. CDR3 coding DNA: TGTGCCAGCAGCGACAGCCCGGGACAGGGGAGTGGCTACACCTTC. Encoded protein: CASSDSPGQGSGYTF.

The V gene is TRBV11-3, the J gene TRBJ2-7; 10 bases agree with TRBD1. V dropped 3 bases and J dropped 3; count of bases not matched to a gene: 5. Germline assignment: CDR1 SGHNT and CDR2 YENEEA. The CDR3 runs to 15 residues. CDR3: CASSFSGTGDYEQYF. As DNA, the CDR3 is TGTGCCAGCAGCTTTTCCGGGACAGGGGACTACGAGCAGTACTTC.

The chain links TRBV10-2 to TRBJ2-1; 8 bases agree with TRBD2. The CDR3 covers 17 residues. Germline V gene sequence: CDR1 WSHSY, CDR2 SAAADI. The trim removed 0 bases at V and 2 bases at J, leaving 6 bases unmatched. As DNA, the CDR3 is TGCGCCAGCAGTGAGTCTAGTATGGGACTAGCCTACAATGAGCAGTTCTTC. Protein sequence: CASSESSMGLAYNEQFF.

The J gene is TRBJ2-3, the V gene TRBV25-1, with D possibly TRBD1 on 6 matching bases. Germline V gene lookup returns CDR1 MGHDK and CDR2 SYGVNS. This CDR3 region has 15 residues. V lost 1 base and J 1 base, leaving 9 bases between the germline ends. The CDR3 nucleotides read TGTGCCAGCAGTGAATTTAAGGGGGGCACAGATACGCAGTATTTT. This codes for CASSEFKGGTDTQYF.